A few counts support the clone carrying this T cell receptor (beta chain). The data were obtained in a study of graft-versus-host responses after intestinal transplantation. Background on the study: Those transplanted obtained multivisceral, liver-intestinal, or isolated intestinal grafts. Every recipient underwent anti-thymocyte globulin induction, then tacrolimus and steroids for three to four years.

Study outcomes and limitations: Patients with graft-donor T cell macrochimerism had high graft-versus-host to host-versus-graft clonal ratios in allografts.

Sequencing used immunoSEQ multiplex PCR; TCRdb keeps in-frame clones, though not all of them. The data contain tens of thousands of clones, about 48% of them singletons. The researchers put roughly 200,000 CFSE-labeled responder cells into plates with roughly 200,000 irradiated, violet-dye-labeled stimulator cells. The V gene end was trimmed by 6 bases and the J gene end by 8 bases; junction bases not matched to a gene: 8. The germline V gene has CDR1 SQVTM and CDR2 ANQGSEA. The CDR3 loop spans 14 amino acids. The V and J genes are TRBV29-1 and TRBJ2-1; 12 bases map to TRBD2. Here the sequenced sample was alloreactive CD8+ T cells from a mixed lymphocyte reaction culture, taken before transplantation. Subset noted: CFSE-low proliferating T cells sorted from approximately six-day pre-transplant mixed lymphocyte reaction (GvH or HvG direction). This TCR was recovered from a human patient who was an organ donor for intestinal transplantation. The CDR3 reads CSVLAGGPGYEQFF. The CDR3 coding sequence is TGCAGCGTCCTAGCGGGAGGGCCCGGGTATGAGCAGTTCTTC.